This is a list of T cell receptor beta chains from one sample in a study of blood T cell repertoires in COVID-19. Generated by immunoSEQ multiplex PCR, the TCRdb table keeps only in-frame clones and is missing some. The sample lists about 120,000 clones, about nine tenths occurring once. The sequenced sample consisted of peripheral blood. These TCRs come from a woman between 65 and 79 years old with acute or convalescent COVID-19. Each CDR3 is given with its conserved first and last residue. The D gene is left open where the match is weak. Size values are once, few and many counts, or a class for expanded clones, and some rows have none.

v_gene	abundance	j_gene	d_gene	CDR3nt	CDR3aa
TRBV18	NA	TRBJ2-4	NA	TGTGCCAGCTCACCCCCCGGAGAGGCCAAAAACATTCAGTACTTC	CASSPPGEAKNIQYF
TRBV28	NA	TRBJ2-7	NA	TGTGCCAGCAGTCCTTGGCGGGACGGTGACTACGAGCAGTACTTC	CASSPWRDGDYEQYF
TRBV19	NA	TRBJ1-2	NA	TGTGCCAGTAGTACCCAAGGAGGGTTCTATGGCTACACCTTC	CASSTQGGFYGYTF
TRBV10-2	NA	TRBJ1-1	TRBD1	TGCGCCAGCAGTGGCCTGGCAGGGGGCGGGGAGAACACTGAAGCTTTCTTT	CASSGLAGGGENTEAFF
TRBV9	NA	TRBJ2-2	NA	TGTGCCAGCAGCGTAGGGGGAACCCCCAGGAGGTCCGGGGAGCTGTTTTTT	CASSVGGTPRRSGELFF
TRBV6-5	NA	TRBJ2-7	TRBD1	TGTGCCAGCAGGGGACAGGGAAGGTCCTACGAGCAGTACTTC	CASRGQGRSYEQYF
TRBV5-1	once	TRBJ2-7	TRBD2	TGCGCCAGCACCGACAAAGGAACTAGCGGTAACGAGCAGTACTTC	CASTDKGTSGNEQYF
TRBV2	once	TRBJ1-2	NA	TGTGCCAGCAGTGAAGCTCAGGGGCTCGGCTATGGCTACACCTTC	CASSEAQGLGYGYTF
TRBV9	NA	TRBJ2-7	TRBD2	TGTGCCAGCAGCCCAGCTAGCGGGGTGTACGAGCAGTACTTC	CASSPASGVYEQYF
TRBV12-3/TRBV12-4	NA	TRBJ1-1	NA	TGTGCCAGCAGTTTTACAGGGAACACTGAAGCTTTCTTT	CASSFTGNTEAFF
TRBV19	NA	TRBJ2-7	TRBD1	TGTGCCAGTAGTATTAACCCGGGACAGGGGTCCCACGAGCAGTACTTC	CASSINPGQGSHEQYF
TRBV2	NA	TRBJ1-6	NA	TGTGCCAGCAGTCAGGGGAAGGATTCACCCCTCCACTTT	CASSQGKDSPLHF
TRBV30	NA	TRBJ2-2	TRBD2	TGTGCCCAAAACCCGGGGGGGCCCAACACCGGGGAGCTGTTTTTT	CAQNPGGPNTGELFF
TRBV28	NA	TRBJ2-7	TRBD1	TGTGCCAGCAGTTTTGCGACAGGGGGTGAGCAGTACTTC	CASSFATGGEQYF
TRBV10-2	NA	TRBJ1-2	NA	TGCGCCAGCAGTGTACAGGGACGAGCTAACTATGGCTACACCTTC	CASSVQGRANYGYTF
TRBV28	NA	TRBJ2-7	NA	TGTGCCAGCAGTTTGGGACAACCCTACGAGCAGTACTTC	CASSLGQPYEQYF